These 10 T cell receptor beta chains were all obtained from the same sample, sequenced in a study of blood T cell repertoires in COVID-19. Clones were sequenced by immunoSEQ multiplex PCR, and TCRdb holds only the in-frame ones, with some missing. Counted here are some 190,000 clones, 80% occurring once; the ten biggest clones make up approximately 15%. Sequenced sample: PBMCs or T cells enriched from blood (not recorded which). The receptors shown here come from a man in his sixties who had been exposed to COVID-19.

The rearrangement links TRBV7-2 to TRBJ1-6, with D possibly matching TRBD1 (5 bases). The V end was cut by 2 bases, the J end by 6 bases, with 20 bases between. The V gene's germline CDR1 is SGHTA and CDR2 FQGNSA. This CDR3 contains 18 residues. The DNA of the CDR3 is TGTGCCAGCAGCTTATATAAAGGGGCCGGATCTTCTAATTCACCCCTCCACTTT. Protein sequence: CASSLYKGAGSSNSPLHF. The full variable domain, with the rest looked up from reference TRBV7-2 and TRBJ1-6, is GAGVSQSPSNKVTEKGKDVELRCDPISGHTALYWYRQSLGQGLEFLIYFQGNSAPDKSGLPSDRFSAERTGGSVSTLTIQRTQQEDSAVYLCASSLYKGAGSSNSPLHFGNGTRLTVT.

The V call is TRBV6-1, the J call TRBJ1-2; D remains unclear. Germline V lookup: CDR1 MNHNS, CDR2 SASEGT. The ends were cut back, 0 bases at V and 8 bases at J, with 7 bases in the middle. CDR3 length: 12 amino acids. DNA for the CDR3: TGTGCCAGCAGTGAAGCGCGGGCCGGCTACACCTTC. This sequence encodes CASSEARAGYTF.

The rearrangement joins TRBV5-4 to TRBJ2-4; 11 bases are a match to TRBD1. After removal of 5 bases from V and 8 bases from J, the junction contained 6 bases not matched to a gene. Germline CDR1 is SGHNT and CDR2 is YYREEE (reference sequence). CDR3 length equals 14 residues. CDR3 amino acids: CASSTGTGGDIQYF. The CDR3 bases are TGTGCCAGCAGTACCGGGACAGGGGGGGACATTCAGTACTTC.

V and J are TRBV19 and TRBJ1-5; D remains ambiguous. V lost 0 bases and J lost 0, with 6 bases in between. Germline V gene sequence: CDR1 LNHDA, CDR2 SQIVND (reference sequence). The CDR3 consists of 15 residues. The CDR3 DNA is TGTGCCAGTAGTATAGACGGGTATAGCAATCAGCCCCAGCATTTT. Its protein is CASSIDGYSNQPQHF. Combining the CDR3 with reference TRBV19 and TRBJ1-5 gives the whole variable domain DGGITQSPKYLFRKEGQNVTLSCEQNLNHDAMYWYRQDPGQGLRLIYYSQIVNDFQKGDIAEGYSVSREKKESFPLTVTSAQKNPTAFYLCASSIDGYSNQPQHFGDGTRLSIL.

The DNA for the CDR3 is TGCGCCAGCAGCCAAGAGGAAGGGGGATCCAATCAGCCCCAGCATTTT. Its protein product is CASSQEEGGSNQPQHF. The genes are TRBV4-1 and TRBJ1-5; perhaps TRBD1 as D (6 bases). The CDR3 loop spans 16 amino acids. Germline CDR1 reads MGHRA; CDR2 reads YSYEKL. The V end was cut by 0 bases, the J end by 3 bases, with 12 bases between.

The rearrangement uses TRBV7-9 and TRBJ2-7; 9 bases match TRBD1. V was pared by 5 bases and J by 3 bases, with 8 bases of the junction left unmatched. Germline assignment: CDR1 SEHNR and CDR2 FQNEAQ (reference sequence). The CDR3 has 15 amino acids. The CDR3 loop reads CASSPGQGPHYEQYF. In DNA, the CDR3 is TGTGCCAGCAGCCCGGGACAGGGTCCCCACTACGAGCAGTACTTC.

The chain's CDR3 is CASSIGRNQPQHF. The CDR3 bases are TGTGCCAGTAGTATTGGGCGTAATCAGCCCCAGCATTTT. This sequence joins TRBV19 and TRBJ1-5; D is ambiguous. Germline CDR1 and CDR2: LNHDA and SQIVND (reference sequence). V lost 3 bases, J lost 4 bases, and 7 bases lay in between. This CDR3 comprises 13 residues.

The chain joins TRBV7-8 to TRBJ2-1; 9 positions match TRBD2. The CDR3 runs 18 residues. The germline CDR1 and CDR2 sequences are SGHVS and FQNEAQ. The V and J ends lost 0 bases and 5 bases, in that order; junction bases with no gene match: 11. CDR3 DNA sequence: TGTGCCAGCAGCTTAGCCCAACAGAGACTAGCGGTTGACAATGAGCAGTTCTTC. This sequence encodes CASSLAQQRLAVDNEQFF.

This clone was counted a few times. The chain recombines TRBV7-8 with TRBJ1-1; D call uncertain. The ends were cut back, 3 bases at V and 7 bases at J, with 6 bases in the middle. Per germline, CDR1 SGHVS and CDR2 FQNEAQ. The CDR3 sequence is 11 residues long. CDR3 sequence (DNA): TGTGCCAGCAGCTTGCCAGGTGAAGCTTTCTTT. Its translation: CASSLPGEAFF.

The chain is built from TRBV19 and TRBJ2-1; a possible D gene is TRBD2 (5 bases). The germline gives CDR1 LNHDA, CDR2 SQIVND (reference sequence). This CDR3 region has 13 residues. Trimming removed 3 bases at V and 5 bases at J, with 8 bases between. This CDR3 reads CASSIGINNEQFF. Written as DNA, the CDR3 is TGTGCCAGTAGTATCGGGATAAACAATGAGCAGTTCTTC. Drawing the rest from reference TRBV19 and TRBJ2-1, the complete variable domain is DGGITQSPKYLFRKEGQNVTLSCEQNLNHDAMYWYRQDPGQGLRLIYYSQIVNDFQKGDIAEGYSVSREKKESFPLTVTSAQKNPTAFYLCASSIGINNEQFFGPGTRLTVL.